These 28 T cell receptor beta chains were sequenced from one sample in a study of molecular identifiers for immune sequencing clone quantification. Each CDR3 protein gets one entry after TCRdb re-called the PCR reads with MiXCR. The data contain approximately 500,000 distinct CDR3 sequences, roughly 24% of them singletons. Sequenced: naive CD8+ T cells from blood, with Jurkat cell RNA spiked in. Subset described: FACS-sorted CD8+CD4-CCR7+CD45RA+ naive T cells. Receptors were obtained from a human donor in good health. Some libraries in this study had Jurkat cell RNA spiked in.

The chain carries TRBV11-2 and TRBJ2-2; 9 nucleotides line up with TRBD1. Losses at the gene ends were 6 bases for V and 4 bases for J; bases not matched to a gene: 6. Germline values: CDR1 SGHAT, CDR2 FQNNGV. This CDR3 contains 15 residues. CDR3 DNA: TGTGCCAGCAGTGATATGGGACAGGGCACCGGGGAGCTGTTTTTT. Encoded protein: CASSDMGQGTGELFF.

This clonotype turned up a few times. The J gene is TRBJ2-4, the V gene TRBV4-3; D remains unclear. Germline V gene sequence: CDR1 LGHNA, CDR2 YSLEER. This CDR3 region has 17 residues. Trimming shortened V by 0 bases and J by 0 bases, and 12 bases separated the two germline ends. For the CDR3, the DNA is TGCGCCAGCAGCCAAGATTGGCCTGGGTCAGCCAAAAACATTCAGTACTTC. It codes for CASSQDWPGSAKNIQYF.

The chain couples TRBV7-9 to TRBJ2-4, with D perhaps matching TRBD2 (6 bases). This CDR3 contains 15 residues. CDR1 is SEHNR and CDR2 is FQNEAQ in the germline V gene (reference sequence). V was cut by 3 bases and J by 2 bases, with 11 bases left in between. CDR3 in amino acids: CASSLGLGTKNIQYF. CDR3 DNA sequence: TGTGCCAGCAGCTTGGGACTCGGGACCAAAAACATTCAGTACTTC.

In the case of this clonotype: A clone one base away is much larger, so this may be a read error. The V call is TRBV28, the J call TRBJ2-7; D not certain. Per germline, CDR1 MDHEN and CDR2 SYDVKM. The length of the CDR3 is 14 residues. V dropped 3 bases and J dropped 2 bases, with 11 bases sitting between them. Written as DNA, the CDR3 is TGTGCCAGCAGTTTTGCTATTGGGGCCTACGAGCAGTACTTC. Its protein product is CASSFAIGAYEQYF.

On this clonotype itself: This clone may be a read error of a much larger clone one base away. J is TRBJ1-1 and V is TRBV7-9; D is uncertain. The CDR3 is 13 amino acids. Trimming cost V 3 bases and J 10 bases, with 15 bases left between them. CDR1 is SEHNR and CDR2 is FQNEAQ in the germline V gene (reference sequence). The CDR3 is CASSFVLDLGAFF. CDR3 nucleotides: TGTGCCAGCAGCTTTGTGTTGGACCTTGGAGCTTTCTTT. The full variable domain, completed using reference TRBV7-9 and TRBJ1-1, is DTGVSQNPRHKITKRGQNVTFRCDPISEHNRLYWYRQTLGQGPEFLTYFQNEAQLEKSRLLSDRFSAERPKGSFSTLEIQRTEQGDSAMYLCASSFVLDLGAFFGQGTRLTVV.

This clonotype was recorded many times. V usage is TRBV28 and J usage is TRBJ1-2, with D possibly being TRBD1 (6 bases). V lost 2 bases and J lost 4, with 14 bases in between. The CDR3 is 15 amino acids. Germline V gene sequence: CDR1 MDHEN, CDR2 SYDVKM. The CDR3 sequence: CASSLLDRRIYGYTF. DNA of the CDR3: TGTGCCAGCAGTTTACTGGACAGAAGAATCTATGGCTACACCTTC.

With respect to this clonotype: Relative to the germline gene, one junction end is altered; a read error may explain this. The chain carries TRBV9 and TRBJ2-1, with a weak D call TRBD2 (6 bases). The CDR3 totals 14 residues. Looked up from germline, CDR1 is SGDLS and CDR2 is YYNGEE. This CDR3 reads CASGVAVGYNEQFF. CDR3 sequence (DNA): TGTGCCAGCGGCGTAGCGGTCGGCTACAATGAGCAGTTCTTC.

The chain carries TRBV15 and TRBJ2-7, with TRBD1 matching 8 bases. Looked up from germline, CDR1 is LNHNV and CDR2 is YYDKDF (reference sequence). The CDR3 consists of 14 residues. V lost 5 bases to trimming and J lost 3 bases; unmatched junction nucleotides: 6. CDR3 sequence reads: CATSVGQGGYEQYF. The CDR3 DNA reads TGTGCCACCAGCGTTGGACAGGGTGGCTACGAGCAGTACTTC.

This clonotype was seen only a few times. The chain carries TRBV29-1 and TRBJ1-3; D unclear. CDR1 and CDR2 (germline): SQVTM, ANQGSEA. The V and J ends lost 7 bases and 2 bases respectively, with 12 bases between them. The CDR3 spans 13 residues. This chain's CDR3 is CSAAGWAGNTIYF. The CDR3 DNA sequence: TGCAGCGCCGCCGGTTGGGCTGGAAACACCATATATTTT.

The chain links TRBV28 to TRBJ1-5, with D possibly matching TRBD1 (5 bases). V was shortened by 10 bases and J by 2 bases, with 15 bases between the two germline ends. This CDR3 contains 14 residues. Per the germline V gene, CDR1 is MDHEN and CDR2 is SYDVKM. This chain's CDR3 is CATKQVGGNQPQHF. CDR3 DNA sequence: TGTGCCACCAAACAGGTTGGGGGCAATCAGCCCCAGCATTTT.

Comment on this clonotype: A read error may produce the germline difference seen at one junction end. The chain combines TRBV20-1 with TRBJ2-7; TRBD2 matches 13 bases. CDR3 length: 15 amino acids. Germline V gives CDR1 DFQATT, CDR2 SNEGSKA (reference sequence). In DNA, the CDR3 is TGCAGTTCTAATGGGGGACTAGCGGGATTCCACGAGCAGTGCTTC. Translating gives CSSNGGLAGFHEQCF.

This clonotype was found many times. J is TRBJ2-3 and V is TRBV5-4; D may be TRBD2 (6 bases). V was pared by 6 bases and J by 0 bases, with 14 bases between. This CDR3 has 15 residues. Germline-derived CDR1 and CDR2 are SGHNT and YYREEE (reference sequence). The CDR3 loop is CASTPAGTSTDTQYF. CDR3 coding DNA: TGTGCCAGCACTCCTGCGGGGACTAGCACAGATACGCAGTATTTT.

The sample holds a few counts of this clonotype. This sequence joins TRBV7-9 and TRBJ1-6; 8 bases fit TRBD1. Germline-derived CDR1 and CDR2 are SEHNR and FQNEAQ (reference sequence). Trimming removed 6 bases from V and 5 bases from J; junction bases left unmatched: 3. This CDR3 contains 14 residues. CDR3 sequence (DNA): TGTGCCAGCAGGCCGGACAGGGATAATTCACCCCTCCACTTT. It is translated as CASRPDRDNSPLHF.

V usage is TRBV4-1 and J usage is TRBJ1-5, with 7 positions matching TRBD1. Looked up from germline, CDR1 is MGHRA and CDR2 is YSYEKL. V lost 4 bases to trimming and J lost 6 bases; unmatched junction nucleotides: 6. This CDR3 is 14 amino acids long. The CDR3, as DNA: TGCGCCAGCAGCCCAGGGGGAGGGGTTCAGCCCCAGCATTTT. Translating it yields CASSPGGGVQPQHF.

This clonotype is a singleton in its sample. This rearrangement joins TRBV13 to TRBJ2-1, with 8 bases aligning to TRBD1. The CDR3 contains 19 residues. V dropped 2 bases and J dropped 2; count of bases not matched to a gene: 14. Germline CDR1 reads PRHDT; CDR2 reads FYEKMQ (reference sequence). The CDR3 coding sequence is TGTGCCAGCAGCTTAAAGACCAGGGGGCGCAGCGGCCCCTACAATGAGCAGTTCTTC. It specifies CASSLKTRGRSGPYNEQFF.

Points on this clonotype: A much larger clonotype is one base distant, so this may be a read error. V is TRBV2 and J is TRBJ2-7; tentatively, D is TRBD2 (5 bases). The V gene lost 3 bases and the J gene lost 0 bases, with 12 bases spanning the gap. The length of the CDR3 is 15 residues. Germline-derived CDR1 and CDR2 are SNHLY and FYNNEI. CDR3 sequence reads: CASSDLEEPSYEQYF. CDR3 DNA: TGTGCCAGCAGTGATTTGGAGGAGCCCTCCTACGAGCAGTACTTC.

As concerns this clonotype: The conserved phenylalanine or tryptophan normally closing the CDR3 is absent here, so this likely arose from a read error. This rearrangement joins TRBV6-1 to TRBJ2-2, with D uncertain. This CDR3 comprises 16 residues. Germline V gene sequence: CDR1 MNHNS, CDR2 SASEGT. V lost 0 bases to trimming and J lost 4 bases, with 12 bases between them. CDR3 nucleotide sequence: TGTGCCAGCAGTGAAGCCTACAGCCGGGCCACCGGGGAGCTGTTTCTT. This translates into CASSEAYSRATGELFL.

The chain is built from TRBV5-1 and TRBJ2-5, with 7 bases fitting TRBD2. Germline V lookup: CDR1 SGHRS, CDR2 YFSETQ. This CDR3 contains 16 residues. V gave up 4 bases and J gave up 2 bases; unmatched junction bases: 11. The DNA of the CDR3 is TGCGCCAGCAGCGGGACGGCCCCGGGACTACAAGAGACCCAGTACTTC. Its translation: CASSGTAPGLQETQYF.

The chain combines TRBV4-3 with TRBJ2-7, with 7 bases aligning to TRBD2. V lost 0 bases and J lost 4; bases outside the gene matches: 15. Looked up from germline, CDR1 is LGHNA and CDR2 is YSLEER. CDR3 length equals 18 residues. The DNA for the CDR3 is TGCGCCAGCAGCCAAGACCGAGTGGGGAGGGCCGTTAGGTACGAGCAGTACTTC. Translating gives CASSQDRVGRAVRYEQYF.

The V gene is TRBV30, the J gene TRBJ2-7; a weak D match, TRBD1 (6 bases). Between the trimmed V and J ends, which lost 4 bases and 5 bases, there was a span of 30 bases. Germline V gene lookup returns CDR1 GTSNPN and CDR2 SVGIG (reference sequence). This CDR3 has 18 amino acids. CDR3 nucleotides: TGTGCCTGGAAGAGGGCTCACGGACAGACCACTCGCTTTGACGAGCAGTACTTC. Translation gives CAWKRAHGQTTRFDEQYF.

V and J are TRBV7-9 and TRBJ2-1, with D possibly being TRBD2 (6 bases). CDR1 is SEHNR, CDR2 FQNEAQ, per germline (reference sequence). Trimming cost V 4 bases and J 1 base, with 17 bases left between them. The CDR3 loop spans 17 amino acids. This CDR3 is CASSSSAIAESYNEQFF. The CDR3 DNA follows: TGTGCCAGCAGCTCATCGGCGATAGCGGAGTCCTACAATGAGCAGTTCTTC.

This clonotype was found a few times. This chain uses TRBV12-3 or TRBV12-4 with TRBJ2-1, with 8 bases identical to TRBD2. The CDR3 has 15 residues. V lost 5 bases to trimming and J lost 4 bases; unmatched junction nucleotides: 7. The CDR3 DNA reads TGTGCCAGCAGTCCCGGGGGGGGGGTTTACAATGAGCAGTTCTTC. Translation gives CASSPGGGVYNEQFF.

This clonotype was counted only a few times. Germline is not matched at one junction end, which may reflect a read error. V and J are TRBV27 and TRBJ2-2, with D possibly TRBD2 on 6 matching bases. The V gene's germline CDR1 is MNHEY and CDR2 SMNVEV (reference sequence). This CDR3 is 16 amino acids long. The CDR3 protein is CASTSPGPRGTGELFF. The CDR3 DNA is TGTGCCAGCACTTCACCGGGGCCCCGGGGGACCGGGGAGCTGTTCTTT.

This clonotype was observed a few times. For the CDR3, the DNA is TGTGCCAGCAGCTTGATACCCGACCTATTAATGAATGAGCAGTTCTTC. Translation gives CASSLIPDLLMNEQFF. This chain connects TRBV5-6 to TRBJ2-1; D is uncertain. V lost 1 base to trimming and J lost 7 bases, with 18 bases between them. The CDR3 runs to 16 residues. The germline V gene encodes CDR1 SGHDT and CDR2 YYEEEE.

The gene calls are TRBV5-1 and TRBJ2-7, with D hard to call. This CDR3 comprises 15 residues. Trimming cost V 0 bases and J 2 bases, with 12 bases left between them. The germline V gene has CDR1 SGHRS and CDR2 YFSETQ. CDR3 region: CASSLGTDGTYEQYF. CDR3 DNA: TGCGCCAGCAGCTTGGGTACGGACGGAACCTACGAGCAGTACTTC.

The rearrangement links TRBV18 to TRBJ2-7; no clear D gene. V gave up 3 bases and J gave up 5 bases, with 20 bases separating them. Germline V lookup: CDR1 KGHSH, CDR2 LQKENI. There are 16 residues in the CDR3. The CDR3 DNA sequence: TGTGCCAGCTCACCCCCGGGTCGAGTAGTTTTCCACGAGCAGTACTTC. Protein sequence: CASSPPGRVVFHEQYF.

This clonotype was seen more than once but under ten times. This chain links TRBV12-3 or TRBV12-4 with TRBJ2-1; tentatively, D is TRBD1 or TRBD2 (7 bases each). The V end was cut by 4 bases, the J end by 3 bases, with 16 bases between. The CDR3 is made up of 16 amino acids. This CDR3 is CASSYGDSGVYNEQFF. In nucleotides, the CDR3 is TGTGCCAGCAGTTACGGGGACAGCGGGGTCTACAATGAGCAGTTCTTC.

This clonotype appeared a single time. A much more abundant neighbour one base away suggests this may be a read error. This CDR3 is missing its conserved last phenylalanine or tryptophan, likely due to a read error. V is TRBV29-1 and J is TRBJ1-1; D uncertain. Germline values: CDR1 SQVTM, CDR2 ANQGSEA. V dropped 1 base and J dropped 5 bases, with 5 bases sitting between them. The CDR3 extends over 11 amino acids. CDR3 coding DNA: TGCAGCGTTGAAGTCGGAACTGAAGCTTTCTTA. This codes for CSVEVGTEAFL.